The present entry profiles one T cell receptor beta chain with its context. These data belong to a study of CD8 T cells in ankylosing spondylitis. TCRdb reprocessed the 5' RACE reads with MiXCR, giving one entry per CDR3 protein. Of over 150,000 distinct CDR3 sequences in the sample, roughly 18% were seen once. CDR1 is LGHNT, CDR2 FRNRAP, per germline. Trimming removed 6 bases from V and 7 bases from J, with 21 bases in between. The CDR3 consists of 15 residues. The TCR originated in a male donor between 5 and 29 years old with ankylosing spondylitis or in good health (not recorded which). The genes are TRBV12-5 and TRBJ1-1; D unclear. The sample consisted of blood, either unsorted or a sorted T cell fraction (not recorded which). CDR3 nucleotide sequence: TGTGCTAGTGGCCGCGCGGGTGGGAGAAGCGTTGAAGCTTTCTTT. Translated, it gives CASGRAGGRSVEAFF.